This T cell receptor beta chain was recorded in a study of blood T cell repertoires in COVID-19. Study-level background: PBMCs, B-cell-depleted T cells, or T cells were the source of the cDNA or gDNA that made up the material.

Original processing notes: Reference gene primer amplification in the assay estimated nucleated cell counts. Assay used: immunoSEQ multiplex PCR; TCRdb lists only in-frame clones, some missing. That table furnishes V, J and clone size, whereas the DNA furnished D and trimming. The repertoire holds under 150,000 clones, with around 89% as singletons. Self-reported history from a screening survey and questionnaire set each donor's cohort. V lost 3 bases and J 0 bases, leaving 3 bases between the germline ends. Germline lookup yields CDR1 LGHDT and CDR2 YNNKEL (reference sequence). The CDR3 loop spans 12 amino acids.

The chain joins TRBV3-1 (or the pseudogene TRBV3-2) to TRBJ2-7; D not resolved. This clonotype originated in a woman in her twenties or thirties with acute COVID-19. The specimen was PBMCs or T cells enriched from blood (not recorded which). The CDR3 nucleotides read TGTGCCAGCAGCCATCTCTCCTACGAGCAGTACTTC. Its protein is CASSHLSYEQYF.